Listed below are T cell receptor beta chains from one sample, sequenced in a study of blood T cells in healthy people across ages. TCRdb reprocessed the 5' RACE reads with MiXCR, giving one entry per CDR3 protein. The sample has fewer than 2,000,000 distinct CDR3 sequences; about two fifths are singletons. The sample comprised blood. Receptor source: a human donor in good health. CDR3s include the opening cysteine and the closing phenylalanine or tryptophan. Each record gives: D gene, V gene, J gene, CDR3 length, clone size, CDR3 DNA, CDR3 protein. The D gene is left open where the match is weak. Expanded clones are given a class, and other clones once, few, many or no size at all.

.,TRBV28,TRBJ1-3,15,.,TGTGCCAGCACCTTGGGCGGGGTATCTGGAAACACCATATATTTT,CASTLGGVSGNTIYF
TRBD2,TRBV7-2,TRBJ2-5,16,few,TGTGCCAGCAGCTTAACGCTAGCGGGGAGCCAAGAGACCCAGTACTTC,CASSLTLAGSQETQYF
TRBD2,TRBV20-1,TRBJ2-7,14,few,TGCAGTGCTAGCCCCGGGACTAGTGATTCCGAGCAGTACTTC,CSASPGTSDSEQYF
TRBD1,TRBV20-1,TRBJ2-7,15,few,TGCAGTGCTAGGGAGGCCGGGACAGGGCTACACGAGCAGTACTTC,CSAREAGTGLHEQYF
TRBD2,TRBV19,TRBJ2-1,16,few,TGTGCCAGTAGTATAGTCCCAGCGGGGGGACCCAATGAGCAGTTCTTC,CASSIVPAGGPNEQFF
TRBD1,TRBV6-2/TRBV6-3,TRBJ1-5,17,.,TGTGCCAGCAACAACGGACAGGGTCCAGTCTTAGGTCAGCCCCAGCATTTT,CASNNGQGPVLGQPQHF
.,TRBV7-8,TRBJ2-3,15,few,TGTGCCAGCAGCTTAGGGTGGGGACACACAGATACGCAGTATTTT,CASSLGWGHTDTQYF
TRBD1,TRBV20-1,TRBJ1-2,13,.,TGCAGTGCTAGAAAGACTCGGACAGGGGGCTACACCTTC,CSARKTRTGGYTF
.,TRBV9,TRBJ2-3,17,.,TGTGCCAGCAGCGGAGGAGGAATGGGGGCGTTGACAGATACGCAGTATTTT,CASSGGGMGALTDTQYF
.,TRBV13,TRBJ2-7,15,few,TGTGCCAGCAGCTTTGTGGGGGACACAGATTACGAGCAGTACTTC,CASSFVGDTDYEQYF
TRBD1,TRBV20-1,TRBJ2-7,14,few,TGCAGTGCCGGAATGCACAGGGGCCTCTACGAGCAGTACTTC,CSAGMHRGLYEQYF
.,TRBV7-9,TRBJ2-1,15,.,TGTGCCAGCAGCCTACGGACAGTGTACCAAGAGACCCAGTTCTTC,CASSLRTVYQETQFF
.,TRBV10-3,TRBJ1-3,14,.,TGTGCCATCAGCCCTTGGGACTCTGGAAACACCATATATTTT,CAISPWDSGNTIYF
TRBD2,TRBV7-9,TRBJ2-3,15,.,TGTGCCAGCAGCTTAGGAGCGGGGGGCCGAGATACGCAGTATTTT,CASSLGAGGRDTQYF
.,TRBV7-9,TRBJ1-6,16,.,TGTGCCAGCAGCTTTAATCGTCCAGCAGAAAATTCACCCCTCCACTTT,CASSFNRPAENSPLHF
.,TRBV6-5,TRBJ2-6,14,.,TGTGCCAGCAGGAAACCTTCTGGGGCCAACGTCCTGACTTTC,CASRKPSGANVLTF
.,TRBV7-9,TRBJ2-4,20,.,TGTGCCAGCAGTCCCTTTATGGGAACAGGGACGTCTATATCGGTGAGGAATGAGTACTTC,CASSPFMGTGTSISVRNEYF
TRBD1,TRBV12-3/TRBV12-4,TRBJ1-5,17,.,TGTGCCAGCACTTTTGGGACAGAGCTTTATAGCAATCAGCCCCAGCATTTT,CASTFGTELYSNQPQHF
TRBD1,TRBV10-3,TRBJ2-5,14,.,TGTGCCATCAGCGGGGACAGGGATTGGAAGACCCAGTACTTC,CAISGDRDWKTQYF
TRBD1,TRBV7-9,TRBJ2-2,15,.,TGTGCCAGCAGCCCCTTGACAGGGTACGCCGGGGAGCTGTTTTTT,CASSPLTGYAGELFF
TRBD2,TRBV7-9,TRBJ2-1,16,few,TGTGCCAGCAGCCACCCTCCTAGCGGGGGGGCGGGTGAGCAGTTCTTC,CASSHPPSGGAGEQFF
TRBD1,TRBV4-3,TRBJ1-2,16,few,TGCGCCAGCAGCCAAGACAGGGGGCCGACTAACTATGGCTACACCTTC,CASSQDRGPTNYGYTF
.,TRBV4-3,TRBJ2-7,16,few,TGCGCCAGCAGCCGAAACCCGGGGGCTAACTCCTACGAGCAGTACTTC,CASSRNPGANSYEQYF